This T cell receptor beta chain stems from a study of early T cells in non-severe SARS-CoV-2 infection. The junction had 8 bases not matched to a gene; V was cut back by 3 bases and J by 5 bases. This CDR3 is built from 16 residues. Per germline, CDR1 SNHLY and CDR2 FYNNEI. The sample holds a few counts of this clonotype. Each CDR3 protein is one row after TCRdb ran MiXCR on the 5' RACE reads. Here the sample spans approximately 77,000 distinct CDR3 sequences, roughly 12% being singletons. This sequence was found in an adult who was a healthcare worker with PCR-confirmed SARS-CoV-2 infection or an uninfected control (not recorded which). The donor label of this sample is uncertain. This sequence joins TRBV2 and TRBJ2-1; 9 bases are shared with TRBD2. This specimen was whole blood, taken at baseline. The CDR3 region has the DNA TGTGCCAGCAGTGACCAAGCTAGCGGGACCCACAATGAGCAGTTCTTC. Its translation is CASSDQASGTHNEQFF. Drawing the rest from reference TRBV2 and TRBJ2-1, the complete variable domain is EPEVTQTPSHQVTQMGQEVILRCVPISNHLYFYWYRQILGQKVEFLVSFYNNEISEKSEIFDDQFSVERPDGSNFTLKIRSTKLEDSAMYFCASSDQASGTHNEQFFGPGTRLTVL.